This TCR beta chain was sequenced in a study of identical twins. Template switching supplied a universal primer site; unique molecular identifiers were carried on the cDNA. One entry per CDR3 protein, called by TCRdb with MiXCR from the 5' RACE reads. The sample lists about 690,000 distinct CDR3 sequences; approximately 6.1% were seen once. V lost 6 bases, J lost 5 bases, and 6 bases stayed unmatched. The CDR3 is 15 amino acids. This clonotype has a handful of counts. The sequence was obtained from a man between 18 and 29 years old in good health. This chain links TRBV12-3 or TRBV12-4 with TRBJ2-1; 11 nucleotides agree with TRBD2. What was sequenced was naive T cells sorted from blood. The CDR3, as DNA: TGTGCCAGCAGACCAACTAGCGGGAGAAACAATGAGCAGTTCTTC. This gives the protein CASRPTSGRNNEQFF.